One sample yielded the 6 T cell receptor beta chains listed below, sequenced in a study of cytomegalovirus exposure and HLA in healthy donors. Primers included in the PCR were 60 Vbeta and 13 Jbeta primers. Sequencing used immunoSEQ multiplex PCR; TCRdb keeps in-frame clones, though not all of them. The sample records some 180,000 clones, 65% to 80% being singletons. The specimen was PBMCs. Receptors originate from a woman younger than 45 in good health and CMV-seropositive.

V is TRBV11-3 and J is TRBJ2-1; 11 bases are shared with TRBD2. CDR1 SGHNT and CDR2 YENEEA come from the germline V gene. With V trimmed by 4 bases and J by 9 bases, 8 bases remained unmatched. This CDR3 region has 15 residues. For the CDR3, the DNA is TGTGCCAGCAGCTCTAGCGGGGGGTCCCGTGCTGAGCAGTTCTTC. It is translated as CASSSSGGSRAEQFF.

This clone was observed a single time. The V call is TRBV5-1, the J call TRBJ2-7; a possible D gene is TRBD2 (6 bases). Germline V lookup: CDR1 SGHRS, CDR2 YFSETQ. V dropped 3 bases and J dropped 1 base, with 11 bases sitting between them. The CDR3 runs 14 residues. The chain's CDR3 is CASSYQGGSYEQYF. The CDR3 DNA reads as TGCGCCAGCAGCTATCAGGGAGGATCCTACGAGCAGTACTTC. Full variable domain (outside the CDR3, taken from reference TRBV5-1 and TRBJ2-7): KAGVTQTPRYLIKTRGQQVTLSCSPISGHRSVSWYQQTPGQGLQFLFEYFSETQRNKGNFPGRFSGRQFSNSRSEMNVSTLELGDSALYLCASSYQGGSYEQYFGPGTRLTVT.

The chain links TRBV5-6 to TRBJ2-3, with TRBD1 as a possible D gene (6 bases). Germline V gene lookup returns CDR1 SGHDT and CDR2 YYEEEE. Trimming shortened V by 2 bases and J by 2 bases, and 18 bases separated the two germline ends. The CDR3 is made up of 17 amino acids. CDR3 sequence (DNA): TGTGCCAGCAGCTTCCGGGCCTCAGGGGTGTCCACAGATACGCAGTATTTT. Its protein product is CASSFRASGVSTDTQYF.

This clone turned up a few times. The chain recombines TRBV30 with TRBJ2-2; TRBD2 might be the D (5 bases). The CDR3 runs 13 residues. Germline loops: CDR1 GTSNPN, CDR2 SVGIG (reference sequence). V dropped 0 bases and J dropped 7 bases, with 9 bases sitting between them. Here the CDR3 reads CAWSVLGVGELFF. The CDR3 coding sequence is TGTGCCTGGAGTGTACTCGGGGTCGGGGAGCTGTTTTTT.

This clone is a singleton in its sample. The chain couples TRBV11-2 to TRBJ1-6, with D possibly being TRBD1 (6 bases). Germline CDR1 reads SGHAT; CDR2 reads FQNNGV. Trimming removed 1 base from V and 7 bases from J, with 11 bases in between. CDR3 size: 15 residues. The CDR3 is CASSLGQAVNSPLHF. CDR3 DNA: TGTGCCAGCAGCTTAGGACAGGCTGTGAATTCACCCCTCCACTTT.

This chain uses TRBV27 with TRBJ2-7; 9 bases fit TRBD2. CDR3 length equals 14 residues. Germline V gene sequence: CDR1 MNHEY, CDR2 SMNVEV (reference sequence). Germline trimming cut 6 bases from V and 2 bases from J; bases unmatched to any gene: 5. The CDR3 DNA follows: TGTGCCAGCAGAGCGGGGGGCCCGGCCTACGAGCAGTACTTC. This encodes CASRAGGPAYEQYF.